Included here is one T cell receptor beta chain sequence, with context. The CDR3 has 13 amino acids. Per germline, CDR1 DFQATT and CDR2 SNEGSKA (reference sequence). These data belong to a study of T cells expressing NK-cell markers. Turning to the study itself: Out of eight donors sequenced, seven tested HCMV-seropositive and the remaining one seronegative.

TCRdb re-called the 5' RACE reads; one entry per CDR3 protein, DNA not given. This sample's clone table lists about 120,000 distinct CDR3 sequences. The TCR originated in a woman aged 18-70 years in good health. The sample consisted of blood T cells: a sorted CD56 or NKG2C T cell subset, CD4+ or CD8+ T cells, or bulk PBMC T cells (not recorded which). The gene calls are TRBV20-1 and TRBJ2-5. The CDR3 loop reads CSAREWQQETQYF.